These 7 T cell receptor beta chains originate from one sample sequenced in a study of blood T cell repertoires in COVID-19. Assay used: immunoSEQ multiplex PCR; TCRdb lists only in-frame clones, some missing. Among roughly 33,000 clones listed, roughly 90% were seen once. Sequencing was done on a sample of peripheral blood. The receptors originated from a human donor in a cohort sampled during active COVID-19.

The V gene is TRBV7-2, the J gene TRBJ1-6; possible D gene TRBD1, 5 bases. Germline V gene data show CDR1 as SGHTA and CDR2 as FQGNSA. The CDR3 length is 18 residues. Trimming left V 3 bases short and J 1 base short, with 16 bases between. The CDR3 bases are TGTGCCAGCAGCTTGTGGGAAACAGGTCTTTCCTATAATTCACCCCTCCACTTT. Its translation is CASSLWETGLSYNSPLHF.

The genes are TRBV5-1 and TRBJ1-1; 9 bases line up with TRBD1. Germline CDR1 is SGHRS and CDR2 is YFSETQ. The V segment lost 4 bases and the J segment 1 base; nucleotides outside the gene matches: 5. The length of the CDR3 is 15 residues. In DNA form, the CDR3 reads TGCGCCAGCAGCGGGCGGACAGGGGAGAACACTGAAGCTTTCTTT. Its translation: CASSGRTGENTEAFF.

CDR3 nucleotides: TGTGCCAGCTCACCACCAGTCCTAGCGAGTGGCCGGAATGAGCAGTTCTTC. It yields the protein CASSPPVLASGRNEQFF. The J gene is TRBJ2-1, the V gene TRBV18; D is possibly TRBD2 (6 bases). Trimming pared 0 bases from V and 7 bases from J, leaving 19 bases between. The length of the CDR3 is 17 residues. Germline CDR1 KGHSH, CDR2 LQKENI.

The chain combines TRBV18 with TRBJ2-2; 7 bases map to TRBD1. This CDR3 has 16 amino acids. Losses at the gene ends were 3 bases for V and 0 bases for J; bases not matched to a gene: 4. The V gene's germline CDR1 is KGHSH and CDR2 LQKENI. CDR3 sequence: CASSPRTGANTGELFF. Here the CDR3 DNA reads TGTGCCAGCTCACCCCGGACAGGCGCGAACACCGGGGAGCTGTTTTTT.

This sequence joins TRBV5-8 and TRBJ2-7; weak D call: TRBD1 (6 bases). The germline V gene encodes CDR1 SGHTS and CDR2 YDEGEE. The CDR3 covers 14 residues. Between the trimmed V and J ends, which lost 4 bases and 3 bases, there was a span of 14 bases. The CDR3 DNA reads as TGTGCCAGCAGCCCAAGGGGACACCTCTACGAGCAGTACTTC. This gives the protein CASSPRGHLYEQYF.

This clone was picked up one time. V gene TRBV27 combines with J gene TRBJ2-3; D remains unclear. Per germline, CDR1 MNHEY and CDR2 SMNVEV (reference sequence). V lost 4 bases and J 2 bases, leaving 16 bases between the germline ends. There are 16 residues in the CDR3. The DNA of the CDR3 is TGTGCCAGCAGTTCCCCCTCAAGTCCTAACACAGATACGCAGTATTTT. It specifies CASSSPSSPNTDTQYF.

V and J are TRBV4-3 and TRBJ1-2; TRBD1 might be the D (5 bases). Trimming left V 0 bases short and J 3 bases short, with 11 bases between. This CDR3 is built from 15 residues. CDR1 is LGHNA and CDR2 is YSLEER in the germline V gene. CDR3 sequence (DNA): TGCGCCAGCAGCCAAGATTATCTCAGGGACTATGGCTACACCTTC. Its translation is CASSQDYLRDYGYTF.